Reported below is one T cell receptor (beta chain). The antigen is undetermined. The sample originates from a study of OX40 agonist ivuxolimab in advanced cancers. The germline V and J ends were trimmed by 2 bases and 7 bases, with 14 bases remaining between them. The CDR3 covers 14 residues. The germline CDR1 and CDR2 sequences are MNHEY and SVGAGI. Points from the study as a whole: Expanded peripheral T cells had an undetermined antigen specificity.

This table comes from immunoSEQ multiplex PCR, and its TCRdb copy is limited to in-frame clones, with some not included. Found here are some 95,000 clones, approximately 85% of them singletons; the top ten hold 3% to 4%. This clonotype was sampled from an adult with an advanced solid tumor such as melanoma, head and neck, liver or kidney cancer. This specimen consisted of CD4+ or CD8+ T cells sorted from blood, obtained in a trial of the OX40 agonist ivuxolimab. The V and J genes are TRBV6-5 and TRBJ1-2, with D unclear. The CDR3 nucleotides are TGTGCCAGCAGTTACGGTCAGAACTATGGTGGCTACACCTTC. Translating it yields CASSYGQNYGGYTF.